Listed here are 10 T cell receptor beta chains from one sample, sequenced in a study of blood T cells in healthy people across ages. A second PCR, run for about 6 to 11 cycles, used a sample-barcoded 5' primer plus a J-beta primer mix. In TCRdb, the 5' RACE reads were re-called with MiXCR into one record per CDR3 protein. Of around 900,000 distinct CDR3 sequences in the sample, around 26% were seen once. Sequencing was performed on blood. These receptors were taken from a woman of 80 years or more in good health.

This clonotype was counted at least ten times. This chain joins TRBV16 and TRBJ1-2; 8 bases agree with TRBD1. This CDR3 has 16 residues. Trimming cost V 0 bases and J 3 bases; bases outside gene matches: 6. CDR1 is KGHSY, CDR2 FQNENV, per germline. CDR3 amino acids: CASSQSSQGGDYGYTF. The CDR3 nucleotides read TGTGCCAGCAGCCAATCGTCACAGGGGGGCGACTATGGCTACACCTTC. The full variable domain, rest sourced from reference TRBV16 and TRBJ1-2, is GEEVAQTPKHLVRGEGQKAKLYCAPIKGHSYVFWYQQVLKNEFKFLISFQNENVFDETGMPKERFSAKCLPNSPCSLEIQATKLEDSAVYFCASSQSSQGGDYGYTFGSGTRLTVV.

This clonotype came up many times. The CDR3 loop reads CASSRARGNNQPQHF. Written as DNA, the CDR3 is TGTGCCAGCAGTCGGGCTAGAGGGAACAATCAGCCCCAGCATTTT. The rearrangement links TRBV6-5 to TRBJ1-5; no definite D call. Germline assignment: CDR1 MNHEY and CDR2 SVGAGI. Trimming took 5 bases from V and 3 from J, leaving 14 bases between them. This CDR3 spans 15 amino acids.

This clonotype was found many times. This chain joins TRBV6-6 and TRBJ2-1; 11 nucleotides agree with TRBD1. The length of the CDR3 is 17 residues. CDR1 and CDR2 from the germline V gene are MNHNY and SVGAGI (reference sequence). V lost 5 bases, J lost 7 bases, and 13 bases stayed unmatched. CDR3 region: CASSTLKGQGAGNEQFF. DNA for the CDR3: TGTGCCAGCAGTACCCTAAAAGGACAGGGGGCTGGGAATGAGCAGTTCTTC.

This clonotype was observed a handful of times. This may stem from a read error, because a much larger clone lies one nucleotide away. V usage is TRBV6-2 or TRBV6-3 and J usage is TRBJ2-5; D ambiguous. Trimming stripped 2 bases from V and 11 bases from J, with 9 bases between. Germline V gives CDR1 MNHEY, CDR2 SVGEGT. The CDR3 is made up of 11 amino acids. CDR3 DNA sequence: TGTGCCAGCAGTTACGGGTTGGGGCAGTACTTC. It is translated as CASSYGLGQYF.

This clonotype was found many times. The chain uses TRBV7-2 and TRBJ1-4; D remains ambiguous. Trimming pared 5 bases from V and 0 bases from J, leaving 10 bases between. The CDR3 spans 15 residues. CDR1 is SGHTA and CDR2 is FQGNSA in the germline V gene. CDR3 in amino acids: CASSLRSSTNEKLFF. In DNA, the CDR3 is TGTGCCAGCAGCCTGCGGAGCTCAACTAATGAAAAACTGTTTTTT. Full variable domain (outside the CDR3, taken from reference TRBV7-2 and TRBJ1-4): GAGVSQSPSNKVTEKGKDVELRCDPISGHTALYWYRQSLGQGLEFLIYFQGNSAPDKSGLPSDRFSAERTGGSVSTLTIQRTQQEDSAVYLCASSLRSSTNEKLFFGSGTQLSVL.

In regard to this clonotype: A much larger clone lies a single base off, so this may be a read error. The rearrangement joins TRBV28 to TRBJ1-2; 8 bases are shared with TRBD1. The CDR3 consists of 14 residues. Germline CDR1 reads MDHEN; CDR2 reads SYDVKM. The CDR3 region has the DNA TGTGCCAGCAGTCGGGACAGGAGAAACTATGGCTGCACCTTC. It encodes CASSRDRRNYGCTF.

With respect to this clonotype: With a much larger clone just one base away, this may be a read error. This sequence joins TRBV18 and TRBJ2-1; 8 bases match TRBD2. The J segment lost 9 bases and the V segment lost 1 base, leaving 11 bases of the junction unmatched. Germline V gives CDR1 KGHSH, CDR2 LQKENI. The CDR3 is made up of 16 amino acids. CDR3 sequence: CASSPLTGGGRGEQFF. DNA for the CDR3: TGTGCCAGCTCACCACTCACTGGCGGGGGGAGAGGTGAGCAGTTCTTC.

The V gene is TRBV6-5, the J gene TRBJ1-1, with a weak D call TRBD1 (6 bases). CDR1 is MNHEY and CDR2 is SVGAGI in the germline V gene. CDR3 length: 14 amino acids. V shed 8 bases and J shed 5 bases, with 18 bases lying between them. CDR3 sequence reads: CASEPTGSGTEAFF. The CDR3 DNA follows: TGTGCCAGCGAACCTACAGGGTCGGGTACTGAAGCTTTCTTT.

The rearrangement joins TRBV6-2 or TRBV6-3 to TRBJ1-1; D uncertain. CDR1 MNHEY and CDR2 SVGEGT come from the germline V gene. V was shortened by 0 bases and J by 0 bases, with 14 bases between the two germline ends. The length of the CDR3 is 17 residues. DNA of the CDR3: TGTGCCAGCAGTTACTCGATTATCGGCAGATTGAACACTGAAGCTTTCTTT. This sequence encodes CASSYSIIGRLNTEAFF.

To note about this clonotype: A much larger clonotype is one base distant, so this may be a read error. V and J are TRBV9 and TRBJ2-7; 8 nucleotides agree with TRBD1. CDR1 is SGDLS, CDR2 YYNGEE, per germline. The trim removed 2 bases at V and 9 bases at J, leaving 16 bases unmatched. The CDR3 is 16 amino acids. Here the CDR3 DNA reads TGTGCCAGCAGCGTCGGTGCCGGGACAGGATTTGAGGGGCAGTACTTC. This translates into CASSVGAGTGFEGQYF.